Listed here are 11 T cell receptor beta chains from one sample, sequenced in a study of T cells in localized non-small cell lung cancer. TCRdb's copy holds only in-frame clones and misses some; the assay was immunoSEQ multiplex PCR. The data show fewer than 100,000 clones, 80% seen once. The sequencing here drew on peripheral blood, taken before any cancer treatment. These receptors all come from an older female donor with stage I lung adenocarcinoma.

V gene TRBV7-9 combines with J gene TRBJ2-3; D not resolved. The CDR3 is 16 residues long. Per the germline V gene, CDR1 is SEHNR and CDR2 is FQNEAQ (reference sequence). The V and J ends lost 1 base and 2 bases respectively, with 13 bases between them. The CDR3 region is CASSLVLRSYTDTQYF. DNA of the CDR3: TGTGCCAGCAGCTTAGTTTTGCGGAGTTACACAGATACGCAGTATTTT. Filled out from reference TRBV7-9 and TRBJ2-3, the complete variable domain reads DTGVSQNPRHKITKRGQNVTFRCDPISEHNRLYWYRQTLGQGPEFLTYFQNEAQLEKSRLLSDRFSAERPKGSFSTLEIQRTEQGDSAMYLCASSLVLRSYTDTQYFGPGTRLTVL.

This sequence joins TRBV9 and TRBJ2-7, with unresolved D. This CDR3 has 14 residues. CDR1 SGDLS and CDR2 YYNGEE come from the germline V gene. V was pared by 2 bases and J by 7 bases, with 16 bases between. CDR3 coding DNA: TGTGCCAGCAGCGTCGGCCCCAGCGTGAGGGAGCAGTACTTC. This encodes CASSVGPSVREQYF.

In this sample, this clone turned up once. This chain uses TRBV5-4 with TRBJ2-1; D not certain. The V end lost 0 bases, the J end lost 0 bases, and 7 bases lay between the germline ends. Germline V lookup: CDR1 SGHNT, CDR2 YYREEE (reference sequence). The CDR3 consists of 15 residues. CDR3 sequence (DNA): TGTGCCAGCAGCTTGGGACACCTCTCCTACAATGAGCAGTTCTTC. Translation gives CASSLGHLSYNEQFF.

The V and J genes are TRBV19 and TRBJ1-1, with D uncertain. V shed 7 bases and J shed 0 bases, with 15 bases lying between them. CDR1 is LNHDA, CDR2 SQIVND, per germline (reference sequence). There are 15 residues in the CDR3. CDR3: CASTAYPPLNTEAFF. The CDR3 coding sequence is TGTGCCAGTACCGCATACCCCCCACTGAACACTGAAGCTTTCTTT.

The chain recombines TRBV5-6 with TRBJ1-4; 11 bases are a match to TRBD1. V lost 0 bases to trimming and J lost 7 bases; unmatched junction nucleotides: 5. The CDR3 runs to 16 residues. Per the germline V gene, CDR1 is SGHDT and CDR2 is YYEEEE. This CDR3 reads CASSLGTGGFGEKLFF. CDR3 DNA sequence: TGTGCCAGCAGCTTGGGGACAGGGGGCTTCGGTGAAAAACTGTTTTTT.

The chain employs TRBV15 and TRBJ1-2; possibly TRBD1 for D (5 bases). The CDR3 consists of 11 residues. The ends were cut back, 5 bases at V and 5 bases at J, with 6 bases in the middle. The germline V gene encodes CDR1 LNHNV and CDR2 YYDKDF (reference sequence). CDR3 sequence reads: CATSGGYGYTF. CDR3 DNA: TGTGCCACCAGCGGGGGGTATGGCTACACCTTC.

The V gene is TRBV9, the J gene TRBJ2-7; D possibly corresponds to TRBD1 (6 bases). From germline, CDR1 is SGDLS and CDR2 YYNGEE. V shed 4 bases and J shed 1 base, with 12 bases lying between them. This CDR3 spans 14 amino acids. CDR3 DNA: TGTGCCAGCAGCTCCGGAGGACAGTCCTACGAGCAGTACTTC. It codes for CASSSGGQSYEQYF.

The chain couples TRBV5-1 to TRBJ2-1; 8 bases are a match to TRBD1. Germline-derived CDR1 and CDR2 are SGHRS and YFSETQ. The trim removed 3 bases at V and 7 bases at J, leaving 15 bases unmatched. The CDR3 sequence is 17 residues long. CDR3 region: CASSYFGQGNVLNEQFF. CDR3 coding DNA: TGCGCCAGCAGCTATTTCGGACAGGGTAACGTTCTAAATGAGCAGTTCTTC.

The rearrangement uses TRBV5-1 and TRBJ2-2; 9 bases align to TRBD1. V dropped 5 bases and J dropped 0; count of bases not matched to a gene: 2. The CDR3 consists of 15 residues. Per the germline V gene, CDR1 is SGHRS and CDR2 is YFSETQ. The CDR3 sequence is CASSRDRANTGELFF. The CDR3 DNA is TGCGCCAGCAGTCGGGACAGGGCGAACACCGGGGAGCTGTTTTTT.

This clone was seen a handful of times. The chain recombines TRBV5-8 with TRBJ2-1; TRBD2 matches 15 bases. Germline CDR1 reads SGHTS; CDR2 reads YDEGEE. This CDR3 contains 18 residues. Germline trimming cut 5 bases from V and 4 bases from J; bases unmatched to any gene: 10. Written as DNA, the CDR3 is TGTGCCAGCAGTTTTCTGGGGACTAGCGGGAGGCCTTACAATGAGCAGTTCTTC. It codes for CASSFLGTSGRPYNEQFF.

This clone was detected a few times. V and J are TRBV7-3 and TRBJ2-4; D is perhaps TRBD1 (6 bases). Trimming shortened V by 1 base and J by 8 bases, and 12 bases separated the two germline ends. Germline assignment: CDR1 SGHTA and CDR2 FQGTGA. The CDR3 is 14 residues long. CDR3 DNA sequence: TGTGCCAGCAGCTTAAGAGGACAGTTAGACATTCAGTACTTC. It yields the protein CASSLRGQLDIQYF.